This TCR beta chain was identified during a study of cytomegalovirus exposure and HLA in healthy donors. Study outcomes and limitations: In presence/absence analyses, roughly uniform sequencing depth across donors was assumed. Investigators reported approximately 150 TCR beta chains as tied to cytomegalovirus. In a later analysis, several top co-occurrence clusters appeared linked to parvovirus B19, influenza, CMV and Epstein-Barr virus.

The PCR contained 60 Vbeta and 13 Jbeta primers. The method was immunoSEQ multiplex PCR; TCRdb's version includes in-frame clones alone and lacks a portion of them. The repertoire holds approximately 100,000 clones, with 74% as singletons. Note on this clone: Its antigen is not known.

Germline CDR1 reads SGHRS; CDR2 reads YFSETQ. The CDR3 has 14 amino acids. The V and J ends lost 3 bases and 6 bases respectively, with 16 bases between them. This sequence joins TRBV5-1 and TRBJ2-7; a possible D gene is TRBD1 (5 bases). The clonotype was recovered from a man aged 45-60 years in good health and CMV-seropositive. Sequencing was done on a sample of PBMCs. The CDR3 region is CASSSIQWGGEQYF. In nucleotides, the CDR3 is TGCGCCAGCAGCTCCATTCAGTGGGGCGGCGAGCAGTACTTC.